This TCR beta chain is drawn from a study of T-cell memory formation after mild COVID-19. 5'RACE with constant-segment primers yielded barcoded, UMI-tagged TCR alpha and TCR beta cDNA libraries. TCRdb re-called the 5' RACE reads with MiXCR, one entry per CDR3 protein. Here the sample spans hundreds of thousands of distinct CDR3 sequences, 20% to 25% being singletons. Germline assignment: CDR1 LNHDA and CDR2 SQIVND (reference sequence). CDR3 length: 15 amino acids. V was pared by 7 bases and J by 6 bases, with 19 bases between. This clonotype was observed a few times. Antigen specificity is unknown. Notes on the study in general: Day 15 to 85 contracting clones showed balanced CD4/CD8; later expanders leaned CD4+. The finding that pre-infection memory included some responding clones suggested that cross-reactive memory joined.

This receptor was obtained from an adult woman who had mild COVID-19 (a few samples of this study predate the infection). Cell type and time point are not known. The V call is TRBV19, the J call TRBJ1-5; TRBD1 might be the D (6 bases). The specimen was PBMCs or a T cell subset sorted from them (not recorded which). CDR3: CASNPGPGAGQPQHF. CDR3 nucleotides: TGTGCCAGTAACCCCGGACCAGGGGCAGGTCAGCCCCAGCATTTT.